This TCR beta chain was identified during a study of blood T cell repertoires in COVID-19. Profiling relied on immunoSEQ multiplex PCR, and the TCRdb table lists in-frame clones only, not all of them. The sample lists 150,000 to 200,000 clones, around four fifths seen once, with 4.5% to 5.5% in the top ten. The sequence came from a woman aged 30 to 39 with acute or convalescent COVID-19. The sequenced material came from peripheral blood.

CDR3 amino acids: CASSRTSGGANDYEQYF. In DNA, the CDR3 is TGTGCCAGCAGTAGGACTAGCGGGGGGGCCAACGACTACGAGCAGTACTTC. The genes are TRBV6-2 or TRBV6-3 and TRBJ2-7; 15 bases match TRBD2. With 5 bases clipped from V and 3 bases from J, the junction kept 8 bases outside the gene matches. Germline values: CDR1 MNHEY, CDR2 SVGEGT. The CDR3 contains 17 residues.